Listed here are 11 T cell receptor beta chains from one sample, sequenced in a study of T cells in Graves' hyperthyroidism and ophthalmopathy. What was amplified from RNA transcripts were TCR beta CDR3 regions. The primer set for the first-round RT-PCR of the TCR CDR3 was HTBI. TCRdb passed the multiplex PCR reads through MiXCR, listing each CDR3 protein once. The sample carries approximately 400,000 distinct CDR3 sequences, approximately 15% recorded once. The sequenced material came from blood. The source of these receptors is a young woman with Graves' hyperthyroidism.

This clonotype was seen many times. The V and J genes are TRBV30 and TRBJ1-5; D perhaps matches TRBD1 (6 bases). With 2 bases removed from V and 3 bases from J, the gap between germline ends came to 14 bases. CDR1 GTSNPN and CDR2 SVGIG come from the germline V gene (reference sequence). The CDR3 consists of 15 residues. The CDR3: CAWSRPGADNQPQHF. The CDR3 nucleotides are TGTGCCTGGAGTCGGCCAGGGGCCGACAATCAGCCCCAGCATTTT.

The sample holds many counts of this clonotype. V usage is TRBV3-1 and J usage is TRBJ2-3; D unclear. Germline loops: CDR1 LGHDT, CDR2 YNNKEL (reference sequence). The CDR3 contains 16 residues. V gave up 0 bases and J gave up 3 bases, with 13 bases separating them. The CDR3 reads CASSQDMWVATDTQYF. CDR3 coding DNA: TGTGCCAGCAGCCAAGATATGTGGGTCGCAACAGATACGCAGTATTTT.

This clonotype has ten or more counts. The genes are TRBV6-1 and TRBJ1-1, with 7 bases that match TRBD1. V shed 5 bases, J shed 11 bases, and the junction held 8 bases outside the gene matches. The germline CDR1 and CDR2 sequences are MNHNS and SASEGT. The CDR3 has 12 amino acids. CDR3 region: CASSMPTGRAFF. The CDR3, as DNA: TGTGCCAGCAGTATGCCGACAGGGAGGGCTTTCTTT.

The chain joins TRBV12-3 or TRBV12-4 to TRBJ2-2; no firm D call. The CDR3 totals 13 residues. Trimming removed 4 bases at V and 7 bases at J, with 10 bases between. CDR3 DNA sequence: TGTGCCAGCAGTTACAAGGGAATCGGGGAGCTGTTTTTT. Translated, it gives CASSYKGIGELFF.

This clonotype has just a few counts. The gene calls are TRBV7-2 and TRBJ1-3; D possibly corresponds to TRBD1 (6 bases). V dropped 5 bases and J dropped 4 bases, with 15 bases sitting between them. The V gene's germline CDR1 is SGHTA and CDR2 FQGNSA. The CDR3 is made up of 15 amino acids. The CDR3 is CASSRQATSGNTIYF. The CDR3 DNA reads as TGTGCCAGCAGCCGACAGGCGACGTCGGGAAACACCATATATTTT.

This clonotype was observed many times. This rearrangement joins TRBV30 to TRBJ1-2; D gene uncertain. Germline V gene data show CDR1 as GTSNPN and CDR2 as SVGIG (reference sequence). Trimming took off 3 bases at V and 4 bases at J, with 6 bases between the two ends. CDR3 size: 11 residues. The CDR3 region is CAWRPTYGYTF. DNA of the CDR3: TGTGCCTGGAGACCGACCTATGGCTACACCTTC.

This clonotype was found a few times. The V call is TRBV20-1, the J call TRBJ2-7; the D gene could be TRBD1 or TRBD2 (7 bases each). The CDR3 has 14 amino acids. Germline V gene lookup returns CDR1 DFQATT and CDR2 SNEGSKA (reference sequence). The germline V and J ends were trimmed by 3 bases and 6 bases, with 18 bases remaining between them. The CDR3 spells CSASKGQRDGEQYF. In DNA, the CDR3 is TGCAGTGCTAGTAAGGGACAGCGGGACGGCGAGCAGTACTTC.

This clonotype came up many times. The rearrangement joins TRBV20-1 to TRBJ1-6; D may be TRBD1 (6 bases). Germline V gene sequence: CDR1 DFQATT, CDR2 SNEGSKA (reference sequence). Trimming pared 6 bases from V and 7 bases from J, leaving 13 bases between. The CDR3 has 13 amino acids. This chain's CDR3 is CSAPQGTNSPLHF. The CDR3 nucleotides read TGCAGTGCGCCGCAGGGGACCAATTCACCCCTCCACTTT.

The CDR3 bases are TGTGCCAGCAGCCCCAGGACTAGCGGGATACCCTACGAGCAGTACTTC. Translating it yields CASSPRTSGIPYEQYF. This chain links TRBV7-6 with TRBJ2-7, with 12 bases identical to TRBD2. Looked up from germline, CDR1 is SGHVS and CDR2 is FNYEAQ. The J segment lost 2 bases and the V segment lost 5 bases, leaving 7 bases of the junction unmatched. The CDR3 loop spans 16 amino acids.

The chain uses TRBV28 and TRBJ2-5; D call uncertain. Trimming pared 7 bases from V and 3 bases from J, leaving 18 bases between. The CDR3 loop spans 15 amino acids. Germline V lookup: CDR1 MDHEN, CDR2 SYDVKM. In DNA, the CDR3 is TGTGCCAGCAAACCAGCAGTAGGTATTGAAGAGACCCAGTACTTC. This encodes CASKPAVGIEETQYF. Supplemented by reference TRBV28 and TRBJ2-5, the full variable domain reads DVKVTQSSRYLVKRTGEKVFLECVQDMDHENMFWYRQDPGLGLRLIYFSYDVKMKEKGDIPEGYSVSREKKERFSLILESASTNQTSMYLCASKPAVGIEETQYFGPGTRLLVL.

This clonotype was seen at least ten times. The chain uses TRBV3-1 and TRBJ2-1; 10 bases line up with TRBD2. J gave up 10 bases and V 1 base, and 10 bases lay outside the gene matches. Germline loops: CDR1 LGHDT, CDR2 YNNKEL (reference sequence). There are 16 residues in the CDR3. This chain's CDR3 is CASSQVGASGGREQFF. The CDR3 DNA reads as TGTGCCAGCAGCCAAGTTGGGGCTAGCGGGGGTAGAGAGCAGTTCTTC.